Below are 28 T cell receptor beta chains sequenced from a single sample in a study of Ad26.COV2.S vaccination and SARS-CoV-2 variants (dated by TCRdb to 2020 to 2023). The sample's treatment or condition label is to be understood as: roughly 19 received Ad26.COV2.S at low or high dose, single or two shots; several received placebo; per-sample allocation not given. For vaccine and placebo recipients, repertoires were sequenced using samples collected on day 63 after the first injection. Library method: the immunoSEQ multiplex PCR assay. Drawn from immuneACCESS, this table holds only the in-frame rearrangements with V and J called that TCRdb kept. Clones are partly lost; checked studies trace under half to an unresolved V gene and leave the rest unexplained. In this sample the table shows a few hundred thousand clones, 88% of which occur a single time. The ten largest clones represent less than 4.5% of the sample.

This material consisted of peripheral blood, taken in a trial of Ad26.COV2.S vaccine versus placebo. These receptors were collected from a person between 18 and 60 years old who received the Ad26.COV2.S COVID-19 vaccine or a placebo.

V and J are TRBV6-6 and TRBJ1-6; the D is unclear. Germline V gene data show CDR1 as MNHNY and CDR2 as SVGAGI (reference sequence). Trimming removed 7 bases from V and 6 bases from J, with 13 bases in between. The CDR3 has 14 residues. The CDR3 DNA reads as TGTGCCAGCACGTCGGCGGGCCCTAATTCACCCCTCCACTTT. The encoded protein is CASTSAGPNSPLHF.

This sequence joins TRBV5-5 and TRBJ1-5; 7 bases align to TRBD1. J was trimmed by 4 bases and V by 4 bases; bases with no gene match: 8. In germline, CDR1 is SGHKS, CDR2 YYEKEE (reference sequence). The CDR3 is 15 amino acids. CDR3 region: CASSAGTEFNQPQHF. In DNA form, the CDR3 reads TGTGCCAGCAGCGCGGGGACAGAATTTAATCAGCCCCAGCATTTT.

The V gene is TRBV12-3 or TRBV12-4, the J gene TRBJ1-1; D may be TRBD1 (5 bases). This CDR3 contains 13 residues. The V end lost 6 bases, the J end lost 5 bases, and 13 bases lay between the germline ends. The CDR3 sequence is CASRAGGSTEAFF. The DNA for the CDR3 is TGTGCCAGCAGGGCCGGGGGGAGTACTGAAGCTTTCTTT.

The chain couples TRBV30 to TRBJ1-1, with D unresolved. The CDR3 covers 13 residues. Trimming stripped 0 bases from V and 0 bases from J, with 5 bases between. Germline V CDR1 and CDR2: GTSNPN, SVGIG (reference sequence). CDR3 DNA sequence: TGTGCCTGGAGTGTGGGAGTGAACACTGAAGCTTTCTTT. As protein: CAWSVGVNTEAFF. The complete variable domain, with remaining parts taken from reference TRBV30 and TRBJ1-1, reads SQTIHQWPATLVQPVGSPLSLECTVEGTSNPNLYWYRQAAGRGLQLLFYSVGIGQISSEVPQNLSASRPQDRQFILSSKKLLLSDSGFYLCAWSVGVNTEAFFGQGTRLTVV.

The chain is built from TRBV5-1 and TRBJ1-1, with TRBD1 matching 7 bases. Per germline, CDR1 SGHRS and CDR2 YFSETQ. The CDR3 spans 15 residues. J lost 6 bases, V lost 4 bases, and 12 bases had no gene match. The CDR3 DNA is TGCGCCAGCAGCCCGCGACAGGGAGGGGGGGCTGAAGCTTTCTTT. Translation gives CASSPRQGGGAEAFF.

CDR3 DNA: TGTGCCATCAGTCCAGAGACAGGGCGGGAGGAGACCCAGTACTTC. Encoded protein: CAISPETGREETQYF. The rearrangement joins TRBV10-3 to TRBJ2-5; D tentatively fits TRBD1 or TRBD2 (7 bases each). Germline V gene lookup returns CDR1 ENHRY and CDR2 SYGVKD. The V and J ends lost 5 bases and 5 bases respectively, with 18 bases between them. There are 15 residues in the CDR3.

V and J are TRBV18 and TRBJ1-1; D unclear. V lost 0 bases to trimming and J lost 5 bases, with 4 bases between them. The V gene's germline CDR1 is KGHSH and CDR2 LQKENI. The CDR3 covers 12 residues. DNA for the CDR3: TGTGCCAGCTCACCACCCGGGACTGAAGCTTTCTTT. Protein sequence: CASSPPGTEAFF.

The chain joins TRBV5-1 to TRBJ2-7, with D tentatively TRBD1 or TRBD2 (5 bases each). Trimming stripped 0 bases from V and 3 bases from J, with 13 bases between. The V gene's germline CDR1 is SGHRS and CDR2 YFSETQ. This CDR3 spans 15 amino acids. The CDR3 DNA reads as TGCGCCAGCAGCTTGGCGGGACCAGGGAGCTACGAGCAGTACTTC. It yields the protein CASSLAGPGSYEQYF.

The rearrangement links TRBV6-2 or TRBV6-3 to TRBJ1-2; 9 nucleotides align to TRBD1. CDR3 length: 14 residues. Germline V CDR1 and CDR2: MNHEY, SVGEGT. V lost 4 bases and J lost 4; bases outside the gene matches: 4. The CDR3 coding sequence is TGTGCCAGCAGTTCAACAGGGGGCTCCTATGGCTACACCTTC. Translating gives CASSSTGGSYGYTF.

This rearrangement joins TRBV3-1 (or the pseudogene TRBV3-2) to TRBJ1-2, with D hard to call. CDR3 length: 12 amino acids. V was cut by 0 bases and J by 3 bases, with 2 bases left in between. CDR1 and CDR2 from the germline V gene are LGHDT and YNNKEL (reference sequence). CDR3 sequence: CASSQEHYGYTF. The CDR3 DNA reads TGTGCCAGCAGCCAAGAGCACTATGGCTACACCTTC.

The J gene is TRBJ2-3, the V gene TRBV7-3; 13 nucleotides line up with TRBD2. Germline V gives CDR1 SGHTA, CDR2 FQGTGA. Trimming at V came to 5 bases and at J to 3 bases, leaving 2 bases not matched to a gene. CDR3 length: 15 residues. The CDR3 DNA is TGTGCCAGCAGCCCGACTAGCGGGGGGACAGATACGCAGTATTTT. Its translation is CASSPTSGGTDTQYF.

CDR3 DNA: TGTGCCAGCAGTTACTCGAAGGCCTCGAGCTATGAAAAACTGTTTTTT. This encodes CASSYSKASSYEKLFF. The gene calls are TRBV6-5 and TRBJ1-4; D unresolved. Per the germline V gene, CDR1 is MNHEY and CDR2 is SVGAGI. The CDR3 is 16 amino acids. V gave up 0 bases and J gave up 6 bases, with 14 bases separating them.

This rearrangement joins TRBV12-5 to TRBJ1-5; no firm D call. This CDR3 region has 13 residues. Trimming cost V 4 bases and J 5 bases, with 9 bases left between them. Per the germline V gene, CDR1 is LGHNT and CDR2 is FRNRAP. CDR3 protein: CASGSGTDQPQHF. For the CDR3, the DNA is TGTGCTAGTGGTTCTGGAACCGATCAGCCCCAGCATTTT.

The genes are TRBV9 and TRBJ1-1, with unresolved D. V lost 3 bases and J 3 bases, leaving 15 bases between the germline ends. Germline V lookup: CDR1 SGDLS, CDR2 YYNGEE. The CDR3 length is 15 residues. The CDR3 DNA sequence: TGTGCCAGCAGCGCCCACCCCAGGCCGGACACTGAAGCTTTCTTT. The encoded protein is CASSAHPRPDTEAFF. Combining the CDR3 with reference TRBV9 and TRBJ1-1 gives the whole variable domain DSGVTQTPKHLITATGQRVTLRCSPRSGDLSVYWYQQSLDQGLQFLIQYYNGEERAKGNILERFSAQQFPDLHSELNLSSLELGDSALYFCASSAHPRPDTEAFFGQGTRLTVV.

This sequence joins TRBV4-1 and TRBJ2-7, with 10 bases lining up with TRBD2. The CDR3 is made up of 15 amino acids. Trimming removed 5 bases from V and 3 bases from J; junction bases left unmatched: 7. Germline V gene sequence: CDR1 MGHRA, CDR2 YSYEKL. The CDR3 loop is CASSILTSGDYEQYF. In DNA form, the CDR3 reads TGCGCCAGCAGCATACTTACTAGCGGGGACTACGAGCAGTACTTC.

This clone came up a few times. This chain uses TRBV9 with TRBJ1-6, with 7 bases aligning to TRBD1. The CDR3 length is 16 residues. With V trimmed by 0 bases and J by 7 bases, 7 bases remained unmatched. Germline V gene sequence: CDR1 SGDLS, CDR2 YYNGEE. CDR3 DNA: TGTGCCAGCAGCGTAGGGAGGACAGGACGAAATTCACCCCTCCACTTT. Translating it yields CASSVGRTGRNSPLHF. Looking up the rest from reference TRBV9 and TRBJ1-6 gives the full variable domain: DSGVTQTPKHLITATGQRVTLRCSPRSGDLSVYWYQQSLDQGLQFLIQYYNGEERAKGNILERFSAQQFPDLHSELNLSSLELGDSALYFCASSVGRTGRNSPLHFGNGTRLTVT.

J is TRBJ2-7 and V is TRBV6-5, with D perhaps matching TRBD1 or TRBD2 (5 bases each). Germline CDR1 is MNHEY and CDR2 is SVGAGI. The CDR3 totals 14 residues. The V gene lost 0 bases and the J gene lost 8 bases, with 14 bases spanning the gap. CDR3: CASSYSLREYKQYF. The CDR3 DNA reads as TGTGCCAGCAGTTACTCACTCAGGGAGTATAAGCAGTACTTC.

This sequence joins TRBV9 and TRBJ1-4; no reliable D call. Deletions cut 3 bases from V and 5 bases from J, with 14 bases between. This CDR3 is built from 15 residues. Germline values: CDR1 SGDLS, CDR2 YYNGEE. This CDR3 reads CASSAFEGRNEKLFF. Here the CDR3 DNA reads TGTGCCAGCAGCGCGTTTGAAGGAAGGAATGAAAAACTGTTTTTT.

The chain combines TRBV7-9 with TRBJ2-5; D unclear. Germline-derived CDR1 and CDR2 are SEHNR and FQNEAQ (reference sequence). This CDR3 comprises 14 residues. Trimming left V 0 bases short and J 2 bases short, with 7 bases between. The CDR3 reads CASSLAPEQETQYF. CDR3 nucleotides: TGTGCCAGCAGCTTAGCCCCAGAGCAAGAGACCCAGTACTTC. The complete variable domain, with remaining parts taken from reference TRBV7-9 and TRBJ2-5, reads DTGVSQNPRHKITKRGQNVTFRCDPISEHNRLYWYRQTLGQGPEFLTYFQNEAQLEKSRLLSDRFSAERPKGSFSTLEIQRTEQGDSAMYLCASSLAPEQETQYFGPGTRLLVL.

The chain has TRBV11-2 and TRBJ2-7; D call uncertain. CDR3 size: 12 residues. CDR1 SGHAT and CDR2 FQNNGV come from the germline V gene. Trimming stripped 4 bases from V and 2 bases from J, with 6 bases between. CDR3 loop: CASSWATYEQYF. The CDR3 DNA follows: TGTGCCAGCAGCTGGGCTACCTACGAGCAGTACTTC.

The chain uses TRBV12-3 or TRBV12-4 and TRBJ1-5; D not certain. Trimming took off 5 bases at V and 10 bases at J, with 15 bases between the two ends. The CDR3 has 13 amino acids. The CDR3 loop reads CASSPGPDGPQHF. In DNA, the CDR3 is TGTGCCAGCAGTCCCGGGCCTGATGGCCCCCAGCATTTT.

The CDR3: CASSLFQDNEKLFF. In DNA form, the CDR3 reads TGTGCCAGCAGTTTATTTCAGGATAATGAAAAACTGTTTTTT. The V and J genes are TRBV27 and TRBJ1-4; D gene unclear. V was clipped by 1 base and J by 4 bases, with 7 bases between them. This CDR3 contains 14 residues. In germline, CDR1 is MNHEY, CDR2 SMNVEV (reference sequence).

The chain combines TRBV2 with TRBJ2-7; 9 nucleotides align to TRBD2. CDR3 length: 15 amino acids. In germline, CDR1 is SNHLY, CDR2 FYNNEI. V gave up 6 bases and J gave up 7 bases; unmatched junction bases: 13. The CDR3 spells CASRGAGGHLGEQYF. In DNA, the CDR3 is TGTGCCAGCAGGGGAGCGGGGGGCCACCTCGGGGAGCAGTACTTC.

V is TRBV29-1 and J is TRBJ2-1; 10 bases align to TRBD1. Trimming took 4 bases from V and 7 from J; bases not matched to a gene: 10. This CDR3 spans 15 amino acids. CDR1 SQVTM and CDR2 ANQGSEA come from the germline V gene. The CDR3 nucleotides are TGCAGCGTTGTGGGAGGGGACAGGGGTTCAAATGAGCAGTTCTTC. Its translation is CSVVGGDRGSNEQFF.

The chain employs TRBV5-6 and TRBJ2-6, with D perhaps given as TRBD1 or TRBD2 (5 bases each). The CDR3 consists of 15 residues. Germline V gene sequence: CDR1 SGHDT, CDR2 YYEEEE. Trimming took 2 bases from V and 4 from J, leaving 10 bases between them. Written as DNA, the CDR3 is TGTGCCAGCAGCTTCTCAGGGACGGGGGCCAACGTCCTGACTTTC. Translating it yields CASSFSGTGANVLTF.

This chain links TRBV5-4 with TRBJ2-5; 8 bases are a match to TRBD2. Germline lookup yields CDR1 SGHNT and CDR2 YYREEE (reference sequence). V shed 4 bases, J shed 5 bases, and the junction held 10 bases outside the gene matches. The CDR3 consists of 15 residues. For the CDR3, the DNA is TGTGCCAGCAGCACTGGTAGGGGACTAGTGGAGACCCAGTACTTC. Its protein product is CASSTGRGLVETQYF.

The chain employs TRBV2 and TRBJ2-1; unclear D gene. CDR3 length: 13 amino acids. Trimming shortened V by 5 bases and J by 6 bases, and 11 bases separated the two germline ends. Per the germline V gene, CDR1 is SNHLY and CDR2 is FYNNEI. CDR3 amino acids: CASSLYSGNEQFF. In DNA form, the CDR3 reads TGTGCCAGCAGTCTATACTCCGGCAATGAGCAGTTCTTC.

The chain carries TRBV5-4 and TRBJ1-5, with D tentatively TRBD1 (5 bases). Per the germline V gene, CDR1 is SGHNT and CDR2 is YYREEE (reference sequence). V dropped 4 bases and J dropped 11 bases, with 13 bases sitting between them. There are 12 residues in the CDR3. CDR3 in DNA: TGTGCCAGCAGCCTGGGGGATTCGGCCCAGCATTTT. It specifies CASSLGDSAQHF.